The 14 T cell receptor beta chains given below trace back to one sample, sequenced in a study of regulatory T cells in long-lasting Graves disease. Time point denoted: newly diagnosed GD, antithyroid drugs for less than 3 months. TCR sequences were obtained from RNA taken from PBMCs. Sequencing libraries for TCR beta were prepared with iRepertoire HTBI primers and Arm-PCR of CDR3 regions. TCRdb re-derived calls from the multiplex PCR reads in MiXCR, one entry per CDR3 protein. The sample gives 200,000 to 250,000 distinct CDR3 sequences, approximately 16% of which show up once; approximately 20% is in the top ten. The sequencing here drew on peripheral blood mononuclear cells (PBMCs), taken at new diagnosis, from a patient treated with antithyroid drugs. The receptors were gathered from a female donor with Graves disease.

This clonotype was detected ten times or more. The genes are TRBV6-1 and TRBJ1-1; D is unresolved. Germline loops: CDR1 MNHNS, CDR2 SASEGT. This CDR3 contains 15 residues. V shed 7 bases and J shed 3 bases, with 18 bases lying between them. CDR3 nucleotide sequence: TGTGCCAGCACCGACCCCAACGGATTGTACACTGAAGCTTTCTTT. It yields the protein CASTDPNGLYTEAFF.

In this sample, this clonotype turned up many times. This chain joins TRBV10-3 and TRBJ1-1; 12 bases align to TRBD1. With V trimmed by 4 bases and J by 1 base, 4 bases remained unmatched. The CDR3 sequence is 16 residues long. Germline V gene data show CDR1 as ENHRY and CDR2 as SYGVKD. The CDR3 DNA is TGTGCCATCAGTGGGGGACAGGGGGCCCGGAACACTGAAGCTTTCTTT. This codes for CAISGGQGARNTEAFF.

This clonotype occurred many times. The CDR3 sequence is CASSQEADYQETQYF. The CDR3 DNA sequence: TGTGCCAGCAGCCAAGAGGCGGACTACCAAGAGACCCAGTACTTC. This sequence joins TRBV3-1 and TRBJ2-5; maybe TRBD2 (5 bases). The germline V and J ends were trimmed by 0 bases and 0 bases, with 8 bases remaining between them. CDR1 is LGHDT, CDR2 YNNKEL, per germline (reference sequence). The length of the CDR3 is 15 residues.

The chain has TRBV20-1 and TRBJ1-1; D gene unclear. The CDR3 has 15 residues. V lost 3 bases and J lost 1, with 15 bases in between. Germline CDR1 is DFQATT and CDR2 is SNEGSKA (reference sequence). This CDR3 reads CSASKVSVTNTEAFF. The CDR3, as DNA: TGCAGTGCTAGTAAGGTGTCAGTTACGAACACTGAAGCTTTCTTT.

There are many counts of this clonotype. This chain uses TRBV28 with TRBJ2-3; D remains ambiguous. Germline V gene lookup returns CDR1 MDHEN and CDR2 SYDVKM. CDR3 length: 15 residues. V was clipped by 4 bases and J by 2 bases, with 13 bases between them. The CDR3 protein is CASSSPTRSTDTQYF. The CDR3 DNA follows: TGTGCCAGCAGTTCTCCGACGAGGTCCACAGATACGCAGTATTTT.

This clonotype has a count of ten or more. The chain joins TRBV27 to TRBJ1-1, with TRBD1 as a possible D gene (5 bases). The CDR3 spans 17 residues. In germline, CDR1 is MNHEY, CDR2 SMNVEV (reference sequence). Trimming took 3 bases from V and 0 from J, leaving 17 bases between them. Here the CDR3 reads CASSFRITGSMNTEAFF. CDR3 coding DNA: TGTGCCAGCAGTTTTCGCATCACAGGATCCATGAACACTGAAGCTTTCTTT.

This clonotype has ten or more counts. The J gene is TRBJ2-7, the V gene TRBV5-5; D remains unclear. Germline CDR1 reads SGHKS; CDR2 reads YYEKEE (reference sequence). The CDR3 consists of 14 residues. V was cut by 0 bases and J by 4 bases, with 11 bases left in between. The CDR3 here is CASSLVLDGYEQYF. The CDR3 DNA reads TGTGCCAGCAGCTTGGTTTTGGACGGGTACGAGCAGTACTTC.

This clonotype has ten or more counts. The CDR3 is CASSSQDQPQHF. In DNA form, the CDR3 reads TGTGCCAGCAGTTCACAGGATCAGCCCCAGCATTTT. J is TRBJ1-5 and V is TRBV12-3 or TRBV12-4; a weak D match, TRBD1 (5 bases). V lost 4 bases and J 5 bases, leaving 6 bases between the germline ends. The CDR3 consists of 12 residues.

This sequence joins TRBV6-1 and TRBJ2-3; either TRBD1 or TRBD2 may fit D (6 bases each). V was trimmed by 6 bases and J by 0 bases, leaving 16 bases between them. The CDR3 runs 16 residues. Germline V gene data show CDR1 as MNHNS and CDR2 as SASEGT. As DNA, the CDR3 is TGTGCCAGCAGAAGAACGTCGGGGGCTAGCACAGATACGCAGTATTTT. Protein product: CASRRTSGASTDTQYF.

Ten or more counts support this clonotype. The J gene is TRBJ2-1, the V gene TRBV9; 10 bases agree with TRBD2. Germline CDR1 and CDR2: SGDLS and YYNGEE. The CDR3 consists of 15 residues. V trimming: 0 bases; J trimming: 10 bases; junction bases outside the gene matches: 7. Here the CDR3 DNA reads TGTGCCAGCAGCGTAGTTGAGCGGGGGGGGGCGGAGCAGTTCTTC. As protein: CASSVVERGGAEQFF.

This clonotype appeared many times. V and J are TRBV7-2 and TRBJ2-1; 10 positions agree with TRBD2. The CDR3 is 16 residues long. With 1 base clipped from V and 1 base from J, the junction kept 1 base outside the gene matches. Germline lookup yields CDR1 SGHTA and CDR2 FQGNSA. The CDR3 loop is CASSLGTSGSYNEQFF. The CDR3 DNA sequence: TGTGCCAGCAGCTTAGGGACTAGCGGTTCCTACAATGAGCAGTTCTTC.

This clonotype was found many times. This chain joins TRBV28 and TRBJ2-7, with D tentatively TRBD1 (6 bases). Germline CDR1 and CDR2: MDHEN and SYDVKM. With 10 bases removed from V and 0 bases from J, the gap between germline ends came to 19 bases. The CDR3 has 15 residues. CDR3 amino acids: CATLSIGGVSYEQYF. Here the CDR3 DNA reads TGTGCCACCTTAAGTATTGGGGGCGTCTCCTACGAGCAGTACTTC. Supplemented by reference TRBV28 and TRBJ2-7, the full variable domain reads DVKVTQSSRYLVKRTGEKVFLECVQDMDHENMFWYRQDPGLGLRLIYFSYDVKMKEKGDIPEGYSVSREKKERFSLILESASTNQTSMYLCATLSIGGVSYEQYFGPGTRLTVT.

This clonotype was counted a few times. The rearrangement links TRBV28 to TRBJ1-2; D gene unclear. V was shortened by 2 bases and J by 4 bases, with 14 bases between the two germline ends. Germline values: CDR1 MDHEN, CDR2 SYDVKM. The CDR3 spans 15 residues. CDR3 coding DNA: TGTGCCAGCAGTTTAGGTGGCATCGGGGTCTATGGCTACACCTTC. Protein product: CASSLGGIGVYGYTF.

Ten or more counts support this clonotype. The chain couples TRBV7-2 to TRBJ1-3, with D tentatively TRBD1 (6 bases). Looked up from germline, CDR1 is SGHTA and CDR2 is FQGNSA. Trimming shortened V by 2 bases and J by 2 bases, and 13 bases separated the two germline ends. The CDR3 has 16 amino acids. CDR3 residues: CASSLFGGVPGNTIYF. The CDR3 DNA sequence: TGTGCCAGCAGCTTATTCGGGGGCGTTCCTGGAAACACCATATATTTT.